This T cell receptor (beta chain) derives from a study of blood T cell repertoires in COVID-19. Looking at the study overall: Nucleic acid was either cDNA or gDNA, and it came from T cells, B-cell-depleted T cells, or PBMCs.

Here immunoSEQ multiplex PCR was the method, and the copy in TCRdb shows in-frame clones only, minus some. The table shows 150,000 to 200,000 clones, with roughly 85% occurring only once. CDR1 is SGDLS, CDR2 YYNGEE, per germline. Deletions cut 0 bases from V and 3 bases from J, with 9 bases between. CDR3 length: 14 amino acids. The TCR comes from a woman aged 80 or older with acute or convalescent COVID-19. This chain uses TRBV9 with TRBJ1-2; D uncertain. The sample comprised peripheral blood. CDR3 amino acids: CASSVDEVYYGYTF. In DNA form, the CDR3 reads TGTGCCAGCAGCGTAGACGAGGTTTACTATGGCTACACCTTC.